Below are 19 T cell receptor beta chains sequenced from a single sample in a study of blood T cell repertoires in COVID-19. Here immunoSEQ multiplex PCR was the method, and the copy in TCRdb shows in-frame clones only, minus some. Of about 59,000 clones in the sample, 75% to 95% were seen once. The sequencing input was peripheral blood. These receptors came from a man at least 80 years old with acute or convalescent COVID-19.

The chain is built from TRBV19 and TRBJ1-2, with TRBD1 matching 7 bases. V shed 4 bases, J shed 4 bases, and the junction held 9 bases outside the gene matches. CDR1 and CDR2 (germline): LNHDA, SQIVND (reference sequence). The CDR3 is made up of 15 amino acids. The CDR3 DNA reads TGTGCCAGTAGTACAGGAGGGGGCGCTGGCTATGGCTACACCTTC. This sequence encodes CASSTGGGAGYGYTF.

V and J are TRBV29-1 and TRBJ1-1; no reliable D call. V lost 5 bases and J 0 bases, leaving 10 bases between the germline ends. This CDR3 comprises 13 residues. Germline CDR1 and CDR2: SQVTM and ANQGSEA. The DNA of the CDR3 is TGCAGCGTTAGCGGGTCTGTGAACACTGAAGCTTTCTTT. It yields the protein CSVSGSVNTEAFF.

The rearrangement joins TRBV13 to TRBJ2-1; D is uncertain. Trimming took 0 bases from V and 8 from J, leaving 11 bases between them. CDR3 length: 14 residues. Per germline, CDR1 PRHDT and CDR2 FYEKMQ (reference sequence). The CDR3 protein is CASSLGRHADEQFF. CDR3 bases: TGTGCCAGCAGCTTAGGACGGCATGCGGATGAGCAGTTCTTC.

The rearrangement uses TRBV27 and TRBJ2-5, with a tentative D call TRBD2 (6 bases). Trimming cost V 6 bases and J 3 bases, with 14 bases left between them. CDR3 size: 14 residues. Germline loops: CDR1 MNHEY, CDR2 SMNVEV (reference sequence). The CDR3 spells CASRPGLGKETQYF. The CDR3 DNA reads as TGTGCCAGCAGACCGGGACTGGGCAAAGAGACCCAGTACTTC.

The sample holds one count of this clone. V is TRBV5-1 and J is TRBJ2-2; TRBD2 matches at 8 bases. V lost 0 bases and J lost 6; bases outside the gene matches: 13. Germline CDR1 SGHRS, CDR2 YFSETQ. The CDR3 sequence is 18 residues long. The CDR3 DNA is TGCGCCAGCAGCTTGGAGGTGCCGGGGGGGCCCTTTGCCGGGGAGCTGTTTTTT. Its protein is CASSLEVPGGPFAGELFF.

The V and J genes are TRBV5-8 and TRBJ2-5, with D perhaps matching TRBD1 (8 bases). CDR3 length: 14 amino acids. V was pared by 0 bases and J by 5 bases, with 11 bases between. The germline V gene encodes CDR1 SGHTS and CDR2 YDEGEE. The CDR3 is CASSLDRGGETQYF. The CDR3 DNA sequence: TGTGCCAGCAGCTTGGACAGGGGGGGGGAGACCCAGTACTTC.

V and J are TRBV2 and TRBJ2-1; 10 bases line up with TRBD2. The germline gives CDR1 SNHLY, CDR2 FYNNEI. The CDR3 runs 15 residues. After removal of 2 bases from V and 4 bases from J, the junction contained 2 bases not matched to a gene. The CDR3 DNA reads as TGTGCCAGCAGTGAAAGTAGCGGGGGGTACAATGAGCAGTTCTTC. Protein: CASSESSGGYNEQFF. Full variable domain (missing parts from reference TRBV2 and TRBJ2-1): EPEVTQTPSHQVTQMGQEVILRCVPISNHLYFYWYRQILGQKVEFLVSFYNNEISEKSEIFDDQFSVERPDGSNFTLKIRSTKLEDSAMYFCASSESSGGYNEQFFGPGTRLTVL.

The chain is built from TRBV7-9 and TRBJ1-6; D might be TRBD1 (6 bases). Germline lookup yields CDR1 SEHNR and CDR2 FQNEAQ (reference sequence). Trimming left V 7 bases short and J 2 bases short, with 15 bases between. The CDR3 has 16 residues. The CDR3 protein is CASTRGQGPYNSPLHF. The DNA of the CDR3 is TGTGCCAGCACCCGAGGGCAGGGGCCCTATAATTCACCCCTCCACTTT.

The genes are TRBV3-1 (or the pseudogene TRBV3-2) and TRBJ1-4, with D possibly TRBD1 on 5 matching bases. Germline V lookup: CDR1 LGHDT, CDR2 YNNKEL (reference sequence). CDR3 size: 16 residues. Trimming stripped 3 bases from V and 0 bases from J, with 11 bases between. The DNA of the CDR3 is TGTGCCAGCAGCCATTCCGACAGTGCAACTAATGAAAAACTGTTTTTT. As protein: CASSHSDSATNEKLFF.

The chain has TRBV7-9 and TRBJ2-7; 7 positions match TRBD1. V was pared by 4 bases and J by 3 bases, with 6 bases of the junction left unmatched. Germline V gene lookup returns CDR1 SEHNR and CDR2 FQNEAQ (reference sequence). The CDR3 extends over 14 amino acids. CDR3 protein: CASSWTGTDYEQYF. The CDR3, as DNA: TGTGCCAGCAGCTGGACCGGGACAGACTACGAGCAGTACTTC. Full variable domain (outside the CDR3, taken from reference TRBV7-9 and TRBJ2-7): DTGVSQNPRHKITKRGQNVTFRCDPISEHNRLYWYRQTLGQGPEFLTYFQNEAQLEKSRLLSDRFSAERPKGSFSTLEIQRTEQGDSAMYLCASSWTGTDYEQYFGPGTRLTVT.

The V call is TRBV27, the J call TRBJ2-7; 9 nucleotides match TRBD1. The trim removed 6 bases at V and 5 bases at J, leaving 11 bases unmatched. The germline CDR1 and CDR2 sequences are MNHEY and SMNVEV (reference sequence). This CDR3 has 15 amino acids. The CDR3 region has the DNA TGTGCCAGCAGCTCCTGGGGGACAGGGATGGACGAGCAGTACTTC. It codes for CASSSWGTGMDEQYF.

The gene calls are TRBV3-1 (or the pseudogene TRBV3-2) and TRBJ2-1, with 10 bases identical to TRBD2. The V and J ends lost 1 base and 8 bases, in that order; junction bases with no gene match: 8. Per germline, CDR1 LGHDT and CDR2 YNNKEL (reference sequence). The CDR3 contains 16 residues. The CDR3 DNA sequence: TGTGCCAGCAGCCAAGGTGGAGCGGGGGGGGTCGATGAGCAGTTCTTC. It codes for CASSQGGAGGVDEQFF.

Points on this clone: The junction differs from germline at one of its ends, possibly a read error. This CDR3 reads CASSPTRSSYEQYF. The CDR3 coding sequence is TGTGCTAGCAGCCCGACTAGGAGCTCCTACGAGCAGTACTTC. The J gene is TRBJ2-7, the V gene TRBV7-7, with a tentative D call TRBD2 (6 bases). This CDR3 spans 14 amino acids. In germline, CDR1 is SSHAT, CDR2 FNYEAQ (reference sequence).

The V and J genes are TRBV27 and TRBJ2-4; tentative D call: TRBD2 (5 bases). The CDR3 has 15 amino acids. The V gene lost 6 bases and the J gene lost 0 bases, with 12 bases spanning the gap. CDR1 and CDR2 (germline): MNHEY, SMNVEV (reference sequence). CDR3 bases: TGTGCCAGCAGCTGGGGAGCCCTAGCCAAAAACATTCAGTACTTC. Amino acid sequence: CASSWGALAKNIQYF.

This clone was seen just once. The V call is TRBV3-1 (or the pseudogene TRBV3-2), the J call TRBJ1-1, with D possibly TRBD1 on 6 matching bases. CDR3 length: 14 amino acids. Trimming cost V 1 base and J 7 bases, with 13 bases left between them. Germline V gene sequence: CDR1 LGHDT, CDR2 YNNKEL (reference sequence). The CDR3, as DNA: TGTGCCAGCAGCCAAGGACAGGCCGTAGTTGAAGCTTTCTTT. Protein: CASSQGQAVVEAFF.

This chain joins TRBV18 and TRBJ1-5; D might be TRBD1 (6 bases). The CDR3 contains 17 residues. V gave up 3 bases and J gave up 2 bases, with 17 bases separating them. CDR1 is KGHSH, CDR2 LQKENI, per germline. Written as DNA, the CDR3 is TGTGCCAGCTCACCGCCCGGGACACGACTTGGCAATCAGCCCCAGCATTTT. Its protein is CASSPPGTRLGNQPQHF.

This chain connects TRBV2 to TRBJ1-2, with D unclear. The germline V and J ends were trimmed by 5 bases and 6 bases, with 13 bases remaining between them. Germline assignment: CDR1 SNHLY and CDR2 FYNNEI. This CDR3 contains 13 residues. CDR3 sequence (DNA): TGTGCCAGCAGTACCGCCCGGCGGGATGGCTACACCTTC. Amino acid sequence: CASSTARRDGYTF.

CDR3 nucleotide sequence: TGTGCCAGTAGTGCCCGACAGGGGGCCTACGAGCAGTACTTC. It specifies CASSARQGAYEQYF. The chain is built from TRBV19 and TRBJ2-7; 9 bases are a match to TRBD1. CDR1 LNHDA and CDR2 SQIVND come from the germline V gene (reference sequence). The V and J ends lost 5 bases and 2 bases, in that order; junction bases with no gene match: 4. The CDR3 has 14 residues.

The chain couples TRBV19 to TRBJ1-5; 12 nucleotides align to TRBD1. Germline V gives CDR1 LNHDA, CDR2 SQIVND (reference sequence). V was clipped by 5 bases and J by 3 bases; unmatched bases: 5. The length of the CDR3 is 16 residues. CDR3 DNA: TGTGCCAGTAGTCCTGGGACAGGGGGCTTCAATCAGCCCCAGCATTTT. Its protein is CASSPGTGGFNQPQHF. The full variable domain, completed using reference TRBV19 and TRBJ1-5, is DGGITQSPKYLFRKEGQNVTLSCEQNLNHDAMYWYRQDPGQGLRLIYYSQIVNDFQKGDIAEGYSVSREKKESFPLTVTSAQKNPTAFYLCASSPGTGGFNQPQHFGDGTRLSIL.